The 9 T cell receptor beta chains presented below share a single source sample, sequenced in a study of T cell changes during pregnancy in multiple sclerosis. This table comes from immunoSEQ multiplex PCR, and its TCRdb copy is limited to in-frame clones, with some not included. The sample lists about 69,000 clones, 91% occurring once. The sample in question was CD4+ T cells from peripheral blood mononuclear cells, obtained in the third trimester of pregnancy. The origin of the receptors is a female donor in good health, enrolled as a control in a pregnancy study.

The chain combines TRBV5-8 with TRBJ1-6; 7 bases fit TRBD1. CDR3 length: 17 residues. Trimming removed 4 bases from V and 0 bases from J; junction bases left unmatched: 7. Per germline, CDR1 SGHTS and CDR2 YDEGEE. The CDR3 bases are TGTGCCAGCAGCGACAGGGTCGGGAGCTCCTATAATTCACCCCTCCACTTT. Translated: CASSDRVGSSYNSPLHF.

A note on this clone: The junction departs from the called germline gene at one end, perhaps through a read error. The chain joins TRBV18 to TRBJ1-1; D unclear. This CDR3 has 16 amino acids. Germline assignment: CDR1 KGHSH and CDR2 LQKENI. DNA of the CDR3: TGTGCCAGCTCACCAGTCGAGAAATCTTTGAACGCTGAAGCTTTCTTT. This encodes CASSPVEKSLNAEAFF.

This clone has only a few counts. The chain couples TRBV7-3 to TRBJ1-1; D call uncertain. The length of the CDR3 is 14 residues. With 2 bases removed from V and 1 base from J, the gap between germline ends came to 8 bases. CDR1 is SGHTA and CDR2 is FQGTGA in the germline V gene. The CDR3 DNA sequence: TGTGCCAGCAGCTTAGTGGGCAGGAACACTGAAGCTTTCTTT. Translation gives CASSLVGRNTEAFF.

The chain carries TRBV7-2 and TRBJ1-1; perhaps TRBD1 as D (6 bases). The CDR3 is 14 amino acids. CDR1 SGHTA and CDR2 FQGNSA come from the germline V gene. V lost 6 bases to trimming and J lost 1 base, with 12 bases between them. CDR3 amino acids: CASSPGHWNTEAFF. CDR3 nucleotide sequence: TGTGCCAGCAGTCCGGGACATTGGAACACTGAAGCTTTCTTT. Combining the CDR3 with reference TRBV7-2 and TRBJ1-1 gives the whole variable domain GAGVSQSPSNKVTEKGKDVELRCDPISGHTALYWYRQSLGQGLEFLIYFQGNSAPDKSGLPSDRFSAERTGGSVSTLTIQRTQQEDSAVYLCASSPGHWNTEAFFGQGTRLTVV.

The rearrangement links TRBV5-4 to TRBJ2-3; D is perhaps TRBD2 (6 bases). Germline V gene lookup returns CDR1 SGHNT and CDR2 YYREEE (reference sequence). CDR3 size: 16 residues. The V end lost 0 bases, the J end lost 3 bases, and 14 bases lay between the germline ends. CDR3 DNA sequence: TGTGCCAGCAGCTTGGAAACCGGGGGTTTGACAGATACGCAGTATTTT. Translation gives CASSLETGGLTDTQYF. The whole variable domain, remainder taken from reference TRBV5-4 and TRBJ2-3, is ETGVTQSPTHLIKTRGQQVTLRCSSQSGHNTVSWYQQALGQGPQFIFQYYREEENGRGNFPPRFSGLQFPNYSSELNVNALELDDSALYLCASSLETGGLTDTQYFGPGTRLTVL.

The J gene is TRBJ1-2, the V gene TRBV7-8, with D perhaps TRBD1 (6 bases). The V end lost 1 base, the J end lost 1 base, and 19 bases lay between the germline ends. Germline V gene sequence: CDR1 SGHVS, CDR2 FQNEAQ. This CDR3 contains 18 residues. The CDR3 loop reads CASSLVRTLTGLNYGYTF. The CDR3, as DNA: TGTGCCAGCAGCTTAGTCCGAACTTTGACAGGACTTAACTATGGCTACACCTTC.

The CDR3 DNA follows: TGCAGCGTTGTGAAGGCAGGGGGCTTTGGCTACACCTTC. Translated, it gives CSVVKAGGFGYTF. The rearrangement links TRBV29-1 to TRBJ1-2; 8 bases are a match to TRBD1. V gave up 4 bases and J gave up 7 bases; unmatched junction bases: 8. Germline CDR1 reads SQVTM; CDR2 reads ANQGSEA. The CDR3 spans 13 residues.

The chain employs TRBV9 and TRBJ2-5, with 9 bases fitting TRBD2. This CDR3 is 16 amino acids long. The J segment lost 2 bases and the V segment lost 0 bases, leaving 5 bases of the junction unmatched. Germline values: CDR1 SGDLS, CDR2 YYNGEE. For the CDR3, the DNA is TGTGCCAGCAGCGTAGCGGCTAGCGGGGTACAAGAGACCCAGTACTTC. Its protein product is CASSVAASGVQETQYF.

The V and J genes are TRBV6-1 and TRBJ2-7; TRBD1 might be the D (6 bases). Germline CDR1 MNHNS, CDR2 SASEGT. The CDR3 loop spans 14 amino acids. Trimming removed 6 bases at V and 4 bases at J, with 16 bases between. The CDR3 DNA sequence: TGTGCCAGCAGAACTCCGGGACAAGGGTACGAGCAGTACTTC. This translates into CASRTPGQGYEQYF.